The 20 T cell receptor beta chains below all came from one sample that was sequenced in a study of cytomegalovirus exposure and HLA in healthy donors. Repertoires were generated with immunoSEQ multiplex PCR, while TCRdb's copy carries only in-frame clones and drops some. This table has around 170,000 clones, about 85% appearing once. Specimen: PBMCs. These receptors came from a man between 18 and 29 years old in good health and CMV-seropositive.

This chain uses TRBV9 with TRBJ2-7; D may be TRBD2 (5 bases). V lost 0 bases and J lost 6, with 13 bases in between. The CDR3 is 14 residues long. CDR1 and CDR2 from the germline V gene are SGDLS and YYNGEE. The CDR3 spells CASSVAPLEGEQYF. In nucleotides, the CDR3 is TGTGCCAGCAGCGTAGCTCCCCTAGAGGGCGAGCAGTACTTC.

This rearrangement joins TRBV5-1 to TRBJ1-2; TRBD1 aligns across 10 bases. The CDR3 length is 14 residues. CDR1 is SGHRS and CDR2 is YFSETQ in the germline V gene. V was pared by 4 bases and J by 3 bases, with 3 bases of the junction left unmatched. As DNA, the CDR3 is TGCGCCAGCAGCCCCGGGACAGGGGACTATGGCTACACCTTC. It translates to CASSPGTGDYGYTF. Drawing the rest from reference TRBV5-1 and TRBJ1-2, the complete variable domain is KAGVTQTPRYLIKTRGQQVTLSCSPISGHRSVSWYQQTPGQGLQFLFEYFSETQRNKGNFPGRFSGRQFSNSRSEMNVSTLELGDSALYLCASSPGTGDYGYTFGSGTRLTVV.

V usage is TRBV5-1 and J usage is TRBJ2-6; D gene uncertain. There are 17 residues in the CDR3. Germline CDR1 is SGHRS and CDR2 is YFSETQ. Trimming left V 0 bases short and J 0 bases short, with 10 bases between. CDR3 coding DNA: TGCGCCAGCAGCTTGGCAGCGTCGATCTCTGGGGCCAACGTCCTGACTTTC. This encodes CASSLAASISGANVLTF.

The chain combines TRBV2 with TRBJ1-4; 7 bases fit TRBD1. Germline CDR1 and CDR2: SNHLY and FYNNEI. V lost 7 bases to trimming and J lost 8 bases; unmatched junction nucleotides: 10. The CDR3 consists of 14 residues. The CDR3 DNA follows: TGTGCCAGCACGATCGACAGGGCGGAGGAAAAACTGTTTTTT. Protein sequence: CASTIDRAEEKLFF.

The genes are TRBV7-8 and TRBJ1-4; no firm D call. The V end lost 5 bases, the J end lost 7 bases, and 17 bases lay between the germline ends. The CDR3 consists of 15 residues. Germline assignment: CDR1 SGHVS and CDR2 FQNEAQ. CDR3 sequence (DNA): TGTGCCAGCAGCCCAGGACCGAAGCGGGCTGAAAAACTGTTTTTT. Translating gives CASSPGPKRAEKLFF.

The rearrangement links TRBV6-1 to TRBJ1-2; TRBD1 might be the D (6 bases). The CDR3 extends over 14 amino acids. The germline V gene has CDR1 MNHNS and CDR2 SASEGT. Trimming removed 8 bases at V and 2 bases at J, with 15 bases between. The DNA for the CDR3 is TGTGCCAGCGAGTCCAGGGGAACCAACTATGGCTACACCTTC. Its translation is CASESRGTNYGYTF.

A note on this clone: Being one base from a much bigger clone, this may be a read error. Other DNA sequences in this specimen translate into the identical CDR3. The CDR3 here is CASFTGTSGTNEQFF. CDR3 coding DNA: TGTGCCAGCTTCACCGGGACTAGCGGAACGAATGAGCAGTTCTTC. V gene TRBV18 combines with J gene TRBJ2-1, with 11 positions matching TRBD2. CDR3 length: 15 residues. CDR1 is KGHSH and CDR2 is LQKENI in the germline V gene. V dropped 7 bases and J dropped 7; count of bases not matched to a gene: 9. Full variable domain (remainder filled in from reference TRBV18 and TRBJ2-1): NAGVMQNPRHLVRRRGQEARLRCSPMKGHSHVYWYRQLPEEGLKFMVYLQKENIIDESGMPKERFSAEFPKEGPSILRIQQVVRGDSAAYFCASFTGTSGTNEQFFGPGTRLTVL.

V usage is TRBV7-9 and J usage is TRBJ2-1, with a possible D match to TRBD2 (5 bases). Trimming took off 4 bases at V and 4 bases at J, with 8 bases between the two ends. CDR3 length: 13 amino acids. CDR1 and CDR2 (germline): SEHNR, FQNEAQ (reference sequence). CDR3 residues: CASSSTGYNEQFF. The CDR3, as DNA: TGTGCCAGCAGCTCCACGGGATACAATGAGCAGTTCTTC.

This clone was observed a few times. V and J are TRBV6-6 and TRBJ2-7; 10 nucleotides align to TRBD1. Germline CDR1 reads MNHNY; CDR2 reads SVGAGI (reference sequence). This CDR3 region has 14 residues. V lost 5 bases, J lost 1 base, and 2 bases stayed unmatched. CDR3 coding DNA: TGTGCCAGCAGTCGGGACAGGGGATCCTACGAGCAGTACTTC. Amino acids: CASSRDRGSYEQYF.

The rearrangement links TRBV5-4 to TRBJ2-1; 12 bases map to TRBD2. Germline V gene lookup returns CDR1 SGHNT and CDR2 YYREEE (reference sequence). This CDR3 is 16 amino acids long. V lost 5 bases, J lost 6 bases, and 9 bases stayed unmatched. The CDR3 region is CASSYEGLAGLNEQFF. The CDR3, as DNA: TGTGCCAGCAGTTACGAGGGACTAGCGGGTCTCAATGAGCAGTTCTTC.

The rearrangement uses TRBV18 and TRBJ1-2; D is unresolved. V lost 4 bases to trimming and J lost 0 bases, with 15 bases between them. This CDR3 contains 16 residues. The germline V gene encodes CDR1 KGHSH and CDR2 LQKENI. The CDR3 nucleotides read TGTGCCAGCTCACTCGCGGAAAGGAATACTAACTATGGCTACACCTTC. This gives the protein CASSLAERNTNYGYTF.

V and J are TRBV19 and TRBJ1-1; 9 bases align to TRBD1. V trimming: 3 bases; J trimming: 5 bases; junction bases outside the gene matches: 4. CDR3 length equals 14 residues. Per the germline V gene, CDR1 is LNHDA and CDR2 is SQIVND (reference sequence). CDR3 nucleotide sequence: TGTGCCAGTAGTATGGACAGGGGCGGTACTGAAGCTTTCTTT. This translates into CASSMDRGGTEAFF.

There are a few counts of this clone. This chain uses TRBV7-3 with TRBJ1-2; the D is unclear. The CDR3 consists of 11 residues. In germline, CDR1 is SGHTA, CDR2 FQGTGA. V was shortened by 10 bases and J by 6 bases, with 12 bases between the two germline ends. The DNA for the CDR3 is TGTGCCACCCACGGGGAAGATGGCTACACCTTC. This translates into CATHGEDGYTF.

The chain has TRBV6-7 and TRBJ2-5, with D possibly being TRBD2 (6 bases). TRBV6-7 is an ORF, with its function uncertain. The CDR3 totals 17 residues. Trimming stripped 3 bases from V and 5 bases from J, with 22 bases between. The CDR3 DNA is TGTGCCAGCAGTTATGCCAGACTAGGCAGGTTCTCCGAGACCCAGTACTTC. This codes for CASSYARLGRFSETQYF.

The CDR3 region is CASSSDRTETTIYF. DNA of the CDR3: TGTGCCAGCAGCTCTGACAGGACGGAGACGACCATATATTTT. V and J are TRBV13 and TRBJ1-3, with D perhaps TRBD1 (6 bases). Germline CDR1 PRHDT, CDR2 FYEKMQ (reference sequence). V lost 4 bases to trimming and J lost 10 bases, with 17 bases between them. The CDR3 is 14 residues long.

CDR3 in DNA: TGTGCCAGCAGCTTAGACGGGTCTGGAAACACCATATATTTT. Amino acids: CASSLDGSGNTIYF. V is TRBV13 and J is TRBJ1-3; D unresolved. From germline, CDR1 is PRHDT and CDR2 FYEKMQ (reference sequence). Trimming took off 1 base at V and 1 base at J, with 5 bases between the two ends. This CDR3 has 14 residues. Looking up the rest from reference TRBV13 and TRBJ1-3 gives the full variable domain: AAGVIQSPRHLIKEKRETATLKCYPIPRHDTVYWYQQGPGQDPQFLISFYEKMQSDKGSIPDRFSAQQFSDYHSELNMSSLELGDSALYFCASSLDGSGNTIYFGEGSWLTVV.

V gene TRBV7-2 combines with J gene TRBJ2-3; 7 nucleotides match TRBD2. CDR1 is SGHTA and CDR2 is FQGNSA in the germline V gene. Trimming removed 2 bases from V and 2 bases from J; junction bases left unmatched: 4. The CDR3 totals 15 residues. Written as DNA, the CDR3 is TGTGCCAGCAGCTTACCAACTAGCGACACAGATACGCAGTATTTT. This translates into CASSLPTSDTDTQYF.

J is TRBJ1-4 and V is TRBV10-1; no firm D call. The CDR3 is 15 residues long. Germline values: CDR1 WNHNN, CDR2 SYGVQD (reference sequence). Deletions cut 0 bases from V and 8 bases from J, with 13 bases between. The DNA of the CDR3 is TGCGCCAGCAGTGAGTCTGCCCGGTTTCGAGAAAAACTGTTTTTT. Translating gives CASSESARFREKLFF.

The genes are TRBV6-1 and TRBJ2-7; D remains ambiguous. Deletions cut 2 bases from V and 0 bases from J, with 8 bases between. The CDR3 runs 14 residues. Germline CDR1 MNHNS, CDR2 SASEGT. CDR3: CASSEQEYSYEQYF. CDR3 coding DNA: TGTGCCAGCAGTGAACAGGAATACTCCTACGAGCAGTACTTC.

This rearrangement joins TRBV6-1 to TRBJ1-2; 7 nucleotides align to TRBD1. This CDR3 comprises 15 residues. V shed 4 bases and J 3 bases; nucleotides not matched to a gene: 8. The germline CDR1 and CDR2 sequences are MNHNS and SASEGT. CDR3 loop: CASSGAGGADYGYTF. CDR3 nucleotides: TGTGCCAGCAGTGGAGCAGGGGGGGCTGACTATGGCTACACCTTC.